Below are 18 T cell receptor beta chains sequenced from a single sample in a study of breast tumors, draining lymph nodes, adjacent tissues. Samples came from axillary lymph nodes draining the breast cancer. TCRdb re-called the multiplex PCR reads with MiXCR, one entry per CDR3 protein. This table has approximately 150,000 distinct CDR3 sequences, roughly 35% appearing once. Sequencing used axillary lymph node tissue. Receptors were obtained from a female donor with breast cancer. Some clones in this sample may be carry-over from other donors' samples.

In its sample, this clonotype was seen many times. The junction departs from germline at one end; a sequencing error may be responsible. The chain links TRBV7-7 to TRBJ1-2; D ambiguous. Germline CDR1 SSHAT, CDR2 FNYEAQ (reference sequence). This CDR3 has 13 amino acids. In DNA, the CDR3 is TGTGCTAGCAGCGCACAGTTCAACTATGGCTACACCTTC. Its translation is CASSAQFNYGYTF.

This clonotype showed up many times. One junction end does not reproduce the germline sequence, and a read error may be involved. The chain employs TRBV7-7 and TRBJ1-6; D is unresolved. This CDR3 spans 13 amino acids. The V gene's germline CDR1 is SSHAT and CDR2 FNYEAQ (reference sequence). The CDR3 here is CASRKNPESPLHF. The CDR3 coding sequence is TGTGCTAGCAGGAAGAACCCCGAGTCACCCCTCCACTTT.

This clonotype was counted at least ten times. The J gene is TRBJ2-3, the V gene TRBV5-8; D unresolved. V lost 4 bases to trimming and J lost 2 bases, with 11 bases between them. The CDR3 consists of 14 residues. Germline CDR1 and CDR2: SGHTS and YDEGEE. The CDR3 DNA follows: TGTGCCAGCAGCCCCGGGTCGAACACAGATACGCAGTATTTT. It translates to CASSPGSNTDTQYF.

This clonotype has only one observation. J is TRBJ1-2 and V is TRBV29-1; D possibly corresponds to TRBD1 (5 bases). Germline V gene data show CDR1 as SQVTM and CDR2 as ANQGSEA. This CDR3 comprises 11 residues. Trimming took off 8 bases at V and 2 bases at J, with 9 bases between the two ends. This chain's CDR3 is CSLKGNYGYTF. In DNA form, the CDR3 reads TGCAGCTTAAAGGGGAACTATGGCTACACCTTC.

This clonotype was picked up a small number of times. The gene calls are TRBV4-1 and TRBJ1-1; D is uncertain. Germline V CDR1 and CDR2: MGHRA, YSYEKL. Trimming left V 1 base short and J 0 bases short, with 6 bases between. This CDR3 comprises 14 residues. The CDR3 nucleotides are TGCGCCAGCAGCCAAGTGAGGATGAACACTGAAGCTTTCTTT. Residues: CASSQVRMNTEAFF.

This clonotype has a count of ten or more. V is TRBV9 and J is TRBJ2-3, with 10 bases matching TRBD1. This CDR3 region has 16 residues. The germline V gene has CDR1 SGDLS and CDR2 YYNGEE. The junction had 8 bases not matched to a gene; V was cut back by 3 bases and J by 4 bases. The CDR3 bases are TGTGCCAGCAGCGGAAGACAGGGGGCGAGGGCAGATACGCAGTATTTT. It translates to CASSGRQGARADTQYF. Full variable domain (remainder filled in from reference TRBV9 and TRBJ2-3): DSGVTQTPKHLITATGQRVTLRCSPRSGDLSVYWYQQSLDQGLQFLIQYYNGEERAKGNILERFSAQQFPDLHSELNLSSLELGDSALYFCASSGRQGARADTQYFGPGTRLTVL.

This clonotype was seen ten or more times. The DNA of the CDR3 is TGTGCCAGCAGCGTAGTGGGCGGGGGGCTAGATACGCAGTATTTT. Translated, it gives CASSVVGGGLDTQYF. The J gene is TRBJ2-3, the V gene TRBV9; 8 positions agree with TRBD2. CDR3 length: 15 amino acids. CDR1 and CDR2 from the germline V gene are SGDLS and YYNGEE. V lost 0 bases and J lost 5; bases outside the gene matches: 5.

The genes are TRBV4-1 and TRBJ1-1; a weak D match, TRBD1 (6 bases). V lost 0 bases and J 10 bases, leaving 12 bases between the germline ends. Germline loops: CDR1 MGHRA, CDR2 YSYEKL. The CDR3 runs to 13 residues. CDR3 residues: CASSQDLTGRAFF. CDR3 coding DNA: TGCGCCAGCAGCCAAGATCTGACAGGTCGAGCTTTCTTT.

The chain couples TRBV15 to TRBJ2-5; 7 bases line up with TRBD2. Germline V CDR1 and CDR2: LNHNV, YYDKDF (reference sequence). The trim removed 5 bases at V and 1 base at J, leaving 7 bases unmatched. The CDR3 loop spans 15 amino acids. The CDR3 region is CATSWASGIQETQYF. The CDR3 DNA sequence: TGTGCCACCAGCTGGGCTAGCGGCATCCAAGAGACCCAGTACTTC.

The V gene is TRBV2, the J gene TRBJ2-2; the match to TRBD2 covers 7 bases. Germline trimming cut 7 bases from V and 4 bases from J; bases unmatched to any gene: 15. Per the germline V gene, CDR1 is SNHLY and CDR2 is FYNNEI. This CDR3 spans 17 amino acids. DNA of the CDR3: TGTGCCAGCATGAAAGAGGGAGGGCCGGCATGCACCGGGGAGCTGTTTTTT. This codes for CASMKEGGPACTGELFF.

This clonotype has ten or more counts. The CDR3 sequence is CASIPTSLNTGELFF. In DNA, the CDR3 is TGTGCCAGTATCCCGACTAGCCTTAACACCGGGGAGCTGTTTTTT. V is TRBV19 and J is TRBJ2-2, with 7 bases fitting TRBD2. The CDR3 is made up of 15 amino acids. V gave up 7 bases and J gave up 2 bases; unmatched junction bases: 7. Germline-derived CDR1 and CDR2 are LNHDA and SQIVND (reference sequence).

This clonotype appeared many times. The chain links TRBV30 to TRBJ1-5, with D tentatively TRBD1 (5 bases). V lost 2 bases and J 7 bases, leaving 12 bases between the germline ends. CDR3 size: 13 residues. CDR1 is GTSNPN, CDR2 SVGIG, per germline (reference sequence). The CDR3: CAWSTGGGQPQHF. The CDR3 DNA reads TGTGCCTGGAGTACCGGGGGAGGACAGCCCCAGCATTTT.

V gene TRBV5-6 combines with J gene TRBJ1-5; D not resolved. Germline V gene sequence: CDR1 SGHDT, CDR2 YYEEEE. V was cut by 2 bases and J by 14 bases, with 20 bases left in between. The CDR3 is 14 amino acids. DNA for the CDR3: TGTGCCAGCAGCTTCTTAGCGGGGTTCCCTCACGAGCATTTT. Amino acid sequence: CASSFLAGFPHEHF.

The chain uses TRBV6-6 and TRBJ1-4; D perhaps matches TRBD1 (6 bases). Germline-derived CDR1 and CDR2 are MNHNY and SVGAGI (reference sequence). This CDR3 comprises 13 residues. The V end lost 7 bases, the J end lost 4 bases, and 10 bases lay between the germline ends. CDR3 in amino acids: CASTRQVNEKLFF. CDR3 sequence (DNA): TGTGCCAGCACCCGACAGGTTAATGAAAAACTGTTTTTT.

This clonotype was recorded at least ten times. This rearrangement joins TRBV6-5 to TRBJ2-2; D is possibly TRBD2 (5 bases). Germline V gene lookup returns CDR1 MNHEY and CDR2 SVGAGI. The V and J ends lost 6 bases and 1 base respectively, with 15 bases between them. The CDR3 totals 16 residues. CDR3 in DNA: TGTGCCAGCAGGCCGGGATGGAACAAGAACACCGGGGAGCTGTTTTTT. It translates to CASRPGWNKNTGELFF.

Notes on this clonotype: A much larger clone lies one base from this, so it may be a read error. The J gene is TRBJ2-5, the V gene TRBV7-6, with D possibly being TRBD2 (6 bases). The germline V gene has CDR1 SGHVS and CDR2 FNYEAQ. The CDR3 covers 15 residues. The CDR3 nucleotides read TGTGCCAGCAGCTTAGGAAGCGGGCCGCAAGAGACCCAGCACTTC. Translating gives CASSLGSGPQETQHF.

Of note for this clonotype: At one of its ends the junction is not consistent with the germline gene, which may arise from a read error. This chain uses TRBV27 with TRBJ1-2, with 12 bases aligning to TRBD1. The CDR3 covers 17 residues. Per germline, CDR1 MNHEY and CDR2 SMNVEV (reference sequence). CDR3 sequence: CASSLGWGTGGDYGYAF. CDR3 nucleotides: TGTGCCAGCAGTTTAGGTTGGGGGACAGGGGGCGACTATGGCTACGCCTTC.

The genes are TRBV4-1 and TRBJ2-1; 9 bases are a match to TRBD1. V lost 4 bases to trimming and J lost 16 bases; unmatched junction nucleotides: 17. The CDR3 length is 15 residues. Germline lookup yields CDR1 MGHRA and CDR2 YSYEKL. The CDR3 spells CASSLTGGGVNGQFF. CDR3 in DNA: TGCGCCAGCAGCCTAACAGGGGGCGGTGTGAATGGGCAATTCTTC.